This entry lists 26 T cell receptor beta chains sequenced from one sample in a study of blood T cell repertoires in COVID-19. The protocol was immunoSEQ multiplex PCR, while the TCRdb copy is restricted to in-frame clones and leaves out a portion. The sample has 35,000 to 50,000 clones; about four fifths are singletons. Sequencing was performed on peripheral blood. The source is a human donor with acute or convalescent COVID-19. The donor label of this sample is uncertain.

V and J are TRBV6-2 or TRBV6-3 and TRBJ2-7; TRBD1 might be the D (6 bases). The CDR3 spans 12 residues. Germline V gives CDR1 MNHEY, CDR2 SVGEGT. V lost 4 bases and J lost 5, with 9 bases in between. CDR3 coding DNA: TGTGCCAGCAGTTCAGGGGTCCACGAGCAGTACTTC. Protein sequence: CASSSGVHEQYF.

The rearrangement joins TRBV7-2 to TRBJ1-3, with 7 positions matching TRBD1. The germline V gene has CDR1 SGHTA and CDR2 FQGNSA. This CDR3 has 15 residues. V gave up 5 bases and J gave up 0 bases; unmatched junction bases: 4. This CDR3 is CASSRDSSSGNTIYF. The CDR3 region has the DNA TGTGCCAGCAGCCGGGACAGTTCCTCTGGAAACACCATATATTTT.

The gene calls are TRBV28 and TRBJ2-2; TRBD1 aligns across 9 bases. Germline CDR1 is MDHEN and CDR2 is SYDVKM. Trimming removed 6 bases from V and 4 bases from J; junction bases left unmatched: 6. CDR3 length equals 15 residues. CDR3 DNA: TGTGCCAGCAGCCGGGACAGGGCGGGCACCGGGGAGCTGTTTTTT. Translation: CASSRDRAGTGELFF. Based on the CDR3 plus reference TRBV28 and TRBJ2-2, the full variable domain is DVKVTQSSRYLVKRTGEKVFLECVQDMDHENMFWYRQDPGLGLRLIYFSYDVKMKEKGDIPEGYSVSREKKERFSLILESASTNQTSMYLCASSRDRAGTGELFFGEGSRLTVL.

The chain carries TRBV5-5 and TRBJ2-7; D not resolved. The germline CDR1 and CDR2 sequences are SGHKS and YYEKEE (reference sequence). The CDR3 spans 11 residues. The V gene lost 3 bases and the J gene lost 4 bases, with 5 bases spanning the gap. CDR3 sequence (DNA): TGTGCCAGCAGCTCCCTATACGAGCAGTACTTC. Translation gives CASSSLYEQYF.

The rearrangement uses TRBV6-4 and TRBJ2-1; 8 bases are shared with TRBD2. Germline trimming cut 5 bases from V and 7 bases from J; bases unmatched to any gene: 7. The CDR3 spans 14 residues. Germline CDR1 reads MRHNA; CDR2 reads SNTAGT. CDR3 sequence reads: CASSFSGGANEQFF. In nucleotides, the CDR3 is TGTGCCAGCAGTTTTTCCGGGGGGGCTAATGAGCAGTTCTTC.

The chain is built from TRBV11-2 and TRBJ2-5; D may be TRBD1 (7 bases). Germline V lookup: CDR1 SGHAT, CDR2 FQNNGV. The V end lost 4 bases, the J end lost 4 bases, and 19 bases lay between the germline ends. The CDR3 totals 16 residues. The CDR3 DNA reads as TGTGCCAGCAGCTCTCTTGGGAGGAGGGGGCCAGAGACCCAGTACTTC. Residues: CASSSLGRRGPETQYF.

V gene TRBV9 combines with J gene TRBJ2-2; TRBD1 matches 11 bases. V shed 4 bases and J 6 bases; nucleotides not matched to a gene: 5. The germline gives CDR1 SGDLS, CDR2 YYNGEE. The length of the CDR3 is 15 residues. CDR3 region: CASSLTDRGPGELFF. The DNA for the CDR3 is TGTGCCAGCAGCCTCACGGACAGGGGGCCCGGGGAGCTGTTTTTT.

The J gene is TRBJ1-1, the V gene TRBV9; 8 bases are a match to TRBD1. CDR3 length: 15 residues. With 2 bases clipped from V and 7 bases from J, the junction kept 10 bases outside the gene matches. Looked up from germline, CDR1 is SGDLS and CDR2 is YYNGEE. The CDR3 loop reads CASSVYGQGELEAFF. CDR3 in DNA: TGTGCCAGCAGCGTGTATGGACAGGGCGAACTTGAAGCTTTCTTT.

For the CDR3, the DNA is TGTGCCAGCAGTTTAGAGAGTACGCAGTATTTT. Residues: CASSLESTQYF. This chain uses TRBV12-3 or TRBV12-4 with TRBJ2-3; D not certain. The V end lost 1 base, the J end lost 8 bases, and 4 bases lay between the germline ends. The CDR3 covers 11 residues.

This chain uses TRBV6-2 or TRBV6-3 with TRBJ1-2; 7 bases map to TRBD1. Germline-derived CDR1 and CDR2 are MNHEY and SVGEGT. The ends lost 0 bases at V and 6 bases at J; junction bases unmatched: 7. This CDR3 is built from 15 residues. CDR3 sequence (DNA): TGTGCCAGCAGTTACTCGACAGGGAAGGATAATGGCTACACCTTC. It yields the protein CASSYSTGKDNGYTF.

This chain joins TRBV9 and TRBJ1-4; 10 nucleotides line up with TRBD1. The V and J ends lost 4 bases and 7 bases, in that order; junction bases with no gene match: 7. Germline CDR1 is SGDLS and CDR2 is YYNGEE. There are 15 residues in the CDR3. In DNA form, the CDR3 reads TGTGCCAGCAGCCTGTCGACAGGGGGCAGTGAAAAACTGTTTTTT. Amino acids: CASSLSTGGSEKLFF.

The CDR3, as DNA: TGTGCCAGCAGTTACTCGACCCAGGGAGGCCACACCTTC. Translated: CASSYSTQGGHTF. The chain links TRBV6-5 to TRBJ1-2; tentatively, D is TRBD1 (5 bases). The V gene's germline CDR1 is MNHEY and CDR2 SVGAGI. The CDR3 is 13 amino acids. V was trimmed by 0 bases and J by 12 bases, leaving 14 bases between them.

The chain links TRBV19 to TRBJ2-2; D is ambiguous. Germline values: CDR1 LNHDA, CDR2 SQIVND (reference sequence). V lost 4 bases and J 1 base, leaving 10 bases between the germline ends. The CDR3 has 15 amino acids. The CDR3 DNA reads as TGTGCCAGTAGTAGTACAGCTCTGAACACCGGGGAGCTGTTTTTT. It yields the protein CASSSTALNTGELFF.

The genes are TRBV12-2 and TRBJ1-4; the D call of TRBD1 is as the table states it, not checked on the DNA. TRBV12-2 is noted as a pseudogene. The length of the CDR3 is 19 residues. CDR3 nucleotide sequence: TGTGCAAGTCGCGCAAATGACATGAGGGGGCCCCAATGGGATGAAAAACTGTTTTTT. It encodes CASRANDMRGPQWDEKLFF.

The CDR3 region has the DNA TGCGCCAGCAGCCATGGGACAGGAAACACTGAAGCTTTCTTT. As protein: CASSHGTGNTEAFF. The chain employs TRBV5-1 and TRBJ1-1, with 8 bases matching TRBD1. CDR1 is SGHRS, CDR2 YFSETQ, per germline. With 4 bases clipped from V and 2 bases from J, the junction kept 4 bases outside the gene matches. The CDR3 has 14 residues.

The gene calls are TRBV10-3 and TRBJ1-5; 7 nucleotides agree with TRBD1. Looked up from germline, CDR1 is ENHRY and CDR2 is SYGVKD. The CDR3 sequence is 15 residues long. Losses at the gene ends were 3 bases for V and 3 bases for J; bases not matched to a gene: 5. DNA of the CDR3: TGTGCCATCAGTGACAGGGGGGATGACAATCAGCCCCAGCATTTT. It yields the protein CAISDRGDDNQPQHF.

The table lists this clone with a count of one. The chain recombines TRBV6-5 with TRBJ2-3; TRBD2 might be the D (5 bases). The germline V gene has CDR1 MNHEY and CDR2 SVGAGI. V was pared by 4 bases and J by 1 base, with 9 bases between. This CDR3 spans 14 amino acids. The CDR3 region is CASSWAEGTDTQYF. For the CDR3, the DNA is TGTGCCAGCAGTTGGGCGGAGGGCACAGATACGCAGTATTTT.

The chain has TRBV4-3 and TRBJ1-2, with TRBD1 matching over 7 bases. CDR1 and CDR2 from the germline V gene are LGHNA and YSLEER. Trimming cost V 1 base and J 4 bases; bases outside gene matches: 9. This CDR3 has 16 amino acids. CDR3 loop: CASSQADGDSPYGYTF. The DNA of the CDR3 is TGCGCCAGCAGCCAAGCGGACGGGGACAGCCCCTATGGCTACACCTTC.

The chain is built from TRBV4-1 and TRBJ1-1; D is unresolved. V shed 0 bases and J shed 11 bases, with 10 bases lying between them. The CDR3 contains 12 residues. CDR1 MGHRA and CDR2 YSYEKL come from the germline V gene. The CDR3 DNA reads as TGCGCCAGCAGCCAAGATGAGGTTCGGGCTTTCTTT. It encodes CASSQDEVRAFF.

As for this clone: This may be a read error: a much more frequent sequence differs by one nucleotide. The chain joins TRBV7-6 to TRBJ1-1; TRBD1 matches at 7 bases. The germline CDR1 and CDR2 sequences are SGHVS and FNYEAQ. The CDR3 length is 18 residues. CDR3 DNA sequence: TGTGTCAGCAGCTTAGACGCCCGGACAGGACTGAGGAACACTGAAGCTTTCTTT. Protein product: CVSSLDARTGLRNTEAFF.

This sequence joins TRBV5-6 and TRBJ2-2; a weak D match, TRBD1 (5 bases). V dropped 4 bases and J dropped 0 bases, with 7 bases sitting between them. Germline CDR1 SGHDT, CDR2 YYEEEE. The CDR3 is 14 amino acids. The CDR3, as DNA: TGTGCCAGCAGCACGGACACGAACACCGGGGAGCTGTTTTTT. Protein: CASSTDTNTGELFF. Full variable domain (missing parts from reference TRBV5-6 and TRBJ2-2): DAGVTQSPTHLIKTRGQQVTLRCSPKSGHDTVSWYQQALGQGPQFIFQYYEEEERQRGNFPDRFSGHQFPNYSSELNVNALLLGDSALYLCASSTDTNTGELFFGEGSRLTVL.

The chain combines TRBV9 with TRBJ2-1; tentative D call: TRBD1 (6 bases). The CDR3 spans 11 residues. Germline V gives CDR1 SGDLS, CDR2 YYNGEE. Trimming took off 3 bases at V and 9 bases at J, with 7 bases between the two ends. DNA for the CDR3: TGTGCCAGCAGCGCGACAGGTGAGCAGTTCTTC. The encoded protein is CASSATGEQFF.

The V and J genes are TRBV6-2 or TRBV6-3 and TRBJ1-3; D is unresolved. The CDR3 runs 15 residues. The V gene lost 6 bases and the J gene lost 0 bases, with 12 bases spanning the gap. The germline gives CDR1 MNHEY, CDR2 SVGEGT. The CDR3 spells CASSPTTLSGNTIYF. The CDR3 nucleotides read TGTGCCAGCAGCCCTACGACACTCTCTGGAAACACCATATATTTT.

The chain is built from TRBV12-3 or TRBV12-4 and TRBJ1-2; 7 bases match TRBD1. Germline trimming cut 7 bases from V and 8 bases from J; bases unmatched to any gene: 7. CDR3 size: 12 residues. Here the CDR3 reads CASTLTGKGYTF. The CDR3, as DNA: TGTGCCAGCACCTTGACAGGGAAGGGCTACACCTTC.

The rearrangement joins TRBV28 to TRBJ1-1, with 9 bases that match TRBD1. CDR3 size: 14 residues. Germline V CDR1 and CDR2: MDHEN, SYDVKM. The V segment lost 5 bases and the J segment 6 bases; nucleotides outside the gene matches: 7. CDR3 residues: CASSLGQGTAEAFF. The CDR3 nucleotides read TGTGCCAGCAGTCTCGGACAGGGGACCGCTGAAGCTTTCTTT. Based on the CDR3 plus reference TRBV28 and TRBJ1-1, the full variable domain is DVKVTQSSRYLVKRTGEKVFLECVQDMDHENMFWYRQDPGLGLRLIYFSYDVKMKEKGDIPEGYSVSREKKERFSLILESASTNQTSMYLCASSLGQGTAEAFFGQGTRLTVV.

The V call is TRBV19, the J call TRBJ2-5; D call uncertain. CDR3 length equals 17 residues. Germline loops: CDR1 LNHDA, CDR2 SQIVND (reference sequence). With 6 bases removed from V and 4 bases from J, the gap between germline ends came to 24 bases. CDR3 in amino acids: CASSPHLTIGLIETQYF. The CDR3 region has the DNA TGTGCCAGTAGCCCCCACCTGACAATTGGATTGATAGAGACCCAGTACTTC.